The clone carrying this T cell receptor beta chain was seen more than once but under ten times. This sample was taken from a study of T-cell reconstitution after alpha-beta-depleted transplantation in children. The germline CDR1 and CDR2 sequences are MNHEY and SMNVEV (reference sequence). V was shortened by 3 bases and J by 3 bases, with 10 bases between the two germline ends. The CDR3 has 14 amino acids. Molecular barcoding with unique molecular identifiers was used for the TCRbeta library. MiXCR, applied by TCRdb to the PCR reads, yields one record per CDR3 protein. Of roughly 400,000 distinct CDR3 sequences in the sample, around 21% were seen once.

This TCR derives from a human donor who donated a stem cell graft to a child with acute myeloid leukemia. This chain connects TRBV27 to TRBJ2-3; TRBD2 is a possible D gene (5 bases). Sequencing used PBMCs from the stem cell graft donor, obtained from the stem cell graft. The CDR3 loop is CASSFSTGTDTQYF. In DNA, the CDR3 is TGTGCCAGCAGTTTCTCGACGGGAACAGATACGCAGTATTTT.